This T cell receptor beta chain was found in a study of T-cell reconstitution after alpha-beta-depleted transplantation in children. The study's findings and limits: Several hundred expanded graft clones reportedly gave rise to the alpha-beta T cells present about two months after transplant. Several patients had high TCRbeta diversity at day 60; it came from surviving recipient T cells and thymic progenitors. When one year had passed after transplant, most T-cell counts and diversity came from newly produced T cells.

A remark on this clonotype: Its specificity is not known.

TCRbeta library preparation incorporated unique molecular identifiers. TCRdb re-analysed the PCR reads in MiXCR, keeping a single row per CDR3 protein. The repertoire includes around 800,000 distinct CDR3 sequences, roughly 15% of them detected once, and around 4.5% sits in the top ten. This CDR3 is 18 amino acids long. The trim removed 1 base at V and 6 bases at J, leaving 14 bases unmatched. Looked up from germline, CDR1 is MGHRA and CDR2 is YSYEKL. The input for sequencing was PBMCs, mostly from graft donor cells, taken 360 days after TCRalphabeta/CD19-depleted stem cell transplant. The TCR was taken from a male patient under 18 who had a stem cell transplant for acute lymphoblastic leukemia, so the T cells may come from the graft donor. The chain employs TRBV4-1 and TRBJ2-3; 9 bases match TRBD2. CDR3 amino acids: CASSQVGLAKKSRDTQYF. CDR3 coding DNA: TGCGCCAGCAGCCAAGTGGGACTAGCAAAAAAATCACGGGATACGCAGTATTTT.